The clone carrying this T cell receptor (beta chain) was counted a few times. Unmatched junction bases numbered 7, after V lost 1 base and J lost 10 bases. This CDR3 region has 15 residues. Germline assignment: CDR1 SGHTA and CDR2 FQGNSA. TCRdb itself ran the RT-PCR reads through MiXCR, one entry per CDR3 protein. The sample includes 650,000 to 800,000 distinct CDR3 sequences, 14% of them seen just once. The rearrangement joins TRBV7-2 to TRBJ2-1; 10 nucleotides agree with TRBD2. The receptor was derived from a female donor in good health, serving as a healthy control. The sample taken for sequencing was memory CD4+ T cells from blood. Here the CDR3 reads CASSLEPSGRGEQFF. CDR3 sequence (DNA): TGTGCCAGCAGCTTAGAACCGAGCGGGAGGGGGGAGCAGTTCTTC.